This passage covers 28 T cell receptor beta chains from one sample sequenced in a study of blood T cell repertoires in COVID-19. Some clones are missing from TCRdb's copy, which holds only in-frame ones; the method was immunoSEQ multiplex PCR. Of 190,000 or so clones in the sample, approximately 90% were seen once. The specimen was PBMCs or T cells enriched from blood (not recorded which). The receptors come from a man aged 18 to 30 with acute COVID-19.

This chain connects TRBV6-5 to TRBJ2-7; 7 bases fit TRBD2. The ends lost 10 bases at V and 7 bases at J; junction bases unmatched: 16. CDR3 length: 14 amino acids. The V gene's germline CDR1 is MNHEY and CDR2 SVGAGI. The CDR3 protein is CATLIGAGWVEQYF. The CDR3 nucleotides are TGTGCCACCTTAATTGGAGCGGGGTGGGTAGAGCAGTACTTC.

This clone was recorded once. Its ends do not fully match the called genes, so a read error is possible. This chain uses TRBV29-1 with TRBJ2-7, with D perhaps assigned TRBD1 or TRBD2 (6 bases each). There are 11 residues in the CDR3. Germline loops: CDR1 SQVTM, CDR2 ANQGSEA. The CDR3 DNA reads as TGCAGCGTGGAAGAGGGGGGTGAGCAGTACTTC. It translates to CSVEEGGEQYF.

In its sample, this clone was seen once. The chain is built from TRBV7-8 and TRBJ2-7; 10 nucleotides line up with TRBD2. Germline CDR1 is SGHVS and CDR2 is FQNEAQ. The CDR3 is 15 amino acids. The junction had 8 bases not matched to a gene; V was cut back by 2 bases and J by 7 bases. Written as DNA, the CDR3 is TGTGCCAGCAGCTTATATCAGCGGGAGGGTGGTGAGCAGTACTTC. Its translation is CASSLYQREGGEQYF.

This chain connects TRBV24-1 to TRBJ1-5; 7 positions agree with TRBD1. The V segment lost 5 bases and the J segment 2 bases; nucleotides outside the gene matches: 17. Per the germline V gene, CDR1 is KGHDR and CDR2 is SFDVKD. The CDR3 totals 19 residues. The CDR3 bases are TGTGCCACCAGTGCCCAAAGGAAGACAGGGTTCGGGGGCAATCAGCCCCAGCATTTT. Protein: CATSAQRKTGFGGNQPQHF.

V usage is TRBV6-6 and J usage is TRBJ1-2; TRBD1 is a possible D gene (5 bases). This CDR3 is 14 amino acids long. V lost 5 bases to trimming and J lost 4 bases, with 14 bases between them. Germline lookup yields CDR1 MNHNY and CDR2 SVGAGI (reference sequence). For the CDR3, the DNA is TGTGCCAGCAGTCCTGGAGACAGATCCTATGGCTACACCTTC. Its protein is CASSPGDRSYGYTF.

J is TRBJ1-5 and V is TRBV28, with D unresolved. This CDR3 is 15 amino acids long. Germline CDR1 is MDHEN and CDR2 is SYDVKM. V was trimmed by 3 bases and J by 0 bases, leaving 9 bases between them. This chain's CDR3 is CASSFAGYSNQPQHF. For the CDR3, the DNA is TGTGCCAGCAGTTTCGCCGGTTATAGCAATCAGCCCCAGCATTTT.

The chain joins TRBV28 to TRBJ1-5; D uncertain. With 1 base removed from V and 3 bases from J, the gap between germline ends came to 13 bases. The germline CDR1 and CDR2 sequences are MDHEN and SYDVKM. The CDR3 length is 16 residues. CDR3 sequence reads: CASSLLARGFNQPQHF. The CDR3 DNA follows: TGTGCCAGCAGTTTATTAGCCCGGGGATTCAATCAGCCCCAGCATTTT.

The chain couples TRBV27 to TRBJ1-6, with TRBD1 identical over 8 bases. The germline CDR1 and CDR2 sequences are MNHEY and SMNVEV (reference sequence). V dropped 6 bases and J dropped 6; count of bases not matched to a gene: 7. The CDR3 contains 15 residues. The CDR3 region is CASRQGALGNSPLHF. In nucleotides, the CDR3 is TGTGCCAGCAGGCAGGGGGCGCTTGGTAATTCACCCCTCCACTTT.

The CDR3, as DNA: TGTGCCAGCAGCTTAGACAGGAGCGAGCAGTACTTC. The encoded protein is CASSLDRSEQYF. The J gene is TRBJ2-7, the V gene TRBV7-6; possibly TRBD1 for D (5 bases). This CDR3 is built from 12 residues. CDR1 and CDR2 from the germline V gene are SGHVS and FNYEAQ. V was cut by 1 base and J by 6 bases, with 7 bases left in between.

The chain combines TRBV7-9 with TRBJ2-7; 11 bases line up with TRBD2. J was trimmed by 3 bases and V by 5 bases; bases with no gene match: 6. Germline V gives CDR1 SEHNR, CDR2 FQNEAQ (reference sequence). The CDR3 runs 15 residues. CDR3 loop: CASSRGTSGIYEQYF. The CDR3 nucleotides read TGTGCCAGCAGCCGGGGGACTAGCGGAATCTACGAGCAGTACTTC. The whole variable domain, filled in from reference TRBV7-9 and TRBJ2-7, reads DTGVSQNPRHKITKRGQNVTFRCDPISEHNRLYWYRQTLGQGPEFLTYFQNEAQLEKSRLLSDRFSAERPKGSFSTLEIQRTEQGDSAMYLCASSRGTSGIYEQYFGPGTRLTVT.

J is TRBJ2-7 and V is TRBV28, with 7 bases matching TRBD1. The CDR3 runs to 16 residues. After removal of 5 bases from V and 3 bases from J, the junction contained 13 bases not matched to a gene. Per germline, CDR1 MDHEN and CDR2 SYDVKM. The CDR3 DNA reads TGTGCCAGCAGTCCACAGACCGGGACAGATTTCTACGAGCAGTACTTC. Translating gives CASSPQTGTDFYEQYF.

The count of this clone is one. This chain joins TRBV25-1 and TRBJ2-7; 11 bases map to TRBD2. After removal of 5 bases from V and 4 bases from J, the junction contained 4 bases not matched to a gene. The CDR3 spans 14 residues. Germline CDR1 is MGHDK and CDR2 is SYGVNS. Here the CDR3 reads CASSPSGGIYEQYF. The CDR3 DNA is TGTGCCAGCAGTCCTAGCGGGGGGATATACGAGCAGTACTTC.

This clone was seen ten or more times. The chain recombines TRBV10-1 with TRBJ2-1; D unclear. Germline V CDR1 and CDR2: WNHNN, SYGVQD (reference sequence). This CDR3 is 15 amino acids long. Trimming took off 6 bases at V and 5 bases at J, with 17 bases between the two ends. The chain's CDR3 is CASRALDSFHNEQFF. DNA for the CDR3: TGCGCCAGCAGGGCGCTTGACTCGTTCCACAATGAGCAGTTCTTC.

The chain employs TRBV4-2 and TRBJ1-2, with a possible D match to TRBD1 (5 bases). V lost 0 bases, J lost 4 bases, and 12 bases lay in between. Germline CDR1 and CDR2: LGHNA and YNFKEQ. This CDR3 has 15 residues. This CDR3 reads CASSQDLTVGYGYTF. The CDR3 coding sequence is TGTGCCAGCAGCCAAGATTTGACAGTGGGCTATGGCTACACCTTC.

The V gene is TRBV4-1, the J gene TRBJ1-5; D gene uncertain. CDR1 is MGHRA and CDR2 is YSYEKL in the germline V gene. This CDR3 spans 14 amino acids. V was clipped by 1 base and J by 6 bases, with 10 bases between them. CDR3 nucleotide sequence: TGCGCCAGCAGCCAAGTTCAGGTAGTTCAGCCCCAGCATTTT. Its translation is CASSQVQVVQPQHF.

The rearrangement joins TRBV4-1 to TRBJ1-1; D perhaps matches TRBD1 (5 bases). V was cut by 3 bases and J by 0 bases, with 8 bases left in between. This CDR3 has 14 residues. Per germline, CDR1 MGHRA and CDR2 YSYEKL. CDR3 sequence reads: CASSHDSLNTEAFF. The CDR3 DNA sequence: TGCGCCAGCAGCCACGACAGCTTGAACACTGAAGCTTTCTTT.

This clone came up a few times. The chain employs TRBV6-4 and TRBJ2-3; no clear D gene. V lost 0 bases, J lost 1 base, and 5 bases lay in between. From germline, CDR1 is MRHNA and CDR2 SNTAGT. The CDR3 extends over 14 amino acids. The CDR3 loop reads CASSDSQGTDTQYF. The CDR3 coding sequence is TGTGCCAGCAGTGACTCCCAGGGCACAGATACGCAGTATTTT.

The CDR3 reads CASSPWTSVYNEQFF. The CDR3 nucleotides read TGTGCCAGCAGCCCGTGGACTAGCGTTTACAATGAGCAGTTCTTC. The chain links TRBV7-2 to TRBJ2-1, with TRBD2 identical over 9 bases. Germline V gene sequence: CDR1 SGHTA, CDR2 FQGNSA. This CDR3 comprises 15 residues. J gave up 4 bases and V 5 bases, and 6 bases lay outside the gene matches.

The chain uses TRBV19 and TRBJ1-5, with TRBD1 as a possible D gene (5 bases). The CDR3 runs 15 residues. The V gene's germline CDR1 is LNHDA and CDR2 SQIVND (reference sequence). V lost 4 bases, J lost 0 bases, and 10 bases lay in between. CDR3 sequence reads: CASSNSGGSNQPQHF. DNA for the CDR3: TGTGCCAGTAGTAACTCCGGGGGTAGCAATCAGCCCCAGCATTTT.

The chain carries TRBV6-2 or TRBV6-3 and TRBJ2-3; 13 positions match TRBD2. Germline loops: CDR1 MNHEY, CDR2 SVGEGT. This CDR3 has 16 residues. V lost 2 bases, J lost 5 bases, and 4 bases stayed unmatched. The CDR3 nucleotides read TGTGCCAGCAGTTACGGACTAGCGGGAGCGAGAGATACGCAGTATTTT. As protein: CASSYGLAGARDTQYF.

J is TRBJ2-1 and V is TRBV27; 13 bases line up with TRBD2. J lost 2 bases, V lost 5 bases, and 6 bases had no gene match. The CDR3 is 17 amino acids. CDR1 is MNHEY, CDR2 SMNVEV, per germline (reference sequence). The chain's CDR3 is CASSPLGLAGTYNEQFF. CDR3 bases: TGTGCCAGCAGTCCCCTGGGACTAGCGGGAACCTACAATGAGCAGTTCTTC.

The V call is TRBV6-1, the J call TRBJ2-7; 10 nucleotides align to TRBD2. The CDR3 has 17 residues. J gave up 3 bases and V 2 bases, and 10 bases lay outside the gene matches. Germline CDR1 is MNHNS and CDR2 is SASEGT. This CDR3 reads CASSEWASGSTYYEQYF. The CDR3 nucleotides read TGTGCCAGCAGTGAATGGGCTAGCGGGAGTACTTACTACGAGCAGTACTTC.

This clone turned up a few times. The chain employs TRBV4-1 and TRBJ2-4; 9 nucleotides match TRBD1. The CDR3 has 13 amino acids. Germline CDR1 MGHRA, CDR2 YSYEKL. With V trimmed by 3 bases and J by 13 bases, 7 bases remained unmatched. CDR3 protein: CASSQHTGGPQYF. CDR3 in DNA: TGCGCCAGCAGCCAGCACACAGGGGGCCCGCAGTACTTC.

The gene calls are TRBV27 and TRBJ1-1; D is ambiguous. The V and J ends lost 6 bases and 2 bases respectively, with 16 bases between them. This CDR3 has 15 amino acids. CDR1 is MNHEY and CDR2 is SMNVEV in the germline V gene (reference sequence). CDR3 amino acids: CASSPWSPSNTEAFF. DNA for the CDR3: TGTGCCAGCAGCCCATGGAGCCCATCCAACACTGAAGCTTTCTTT.

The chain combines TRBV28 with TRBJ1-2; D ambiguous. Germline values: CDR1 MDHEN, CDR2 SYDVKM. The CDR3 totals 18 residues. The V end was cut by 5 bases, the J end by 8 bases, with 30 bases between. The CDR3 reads CASSGPTPGGQEGRGYTF. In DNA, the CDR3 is TGTGCCAGCAGTGGACCGACGCCGGGAGGGCAAGAAGGTCGGGGCTACACCTTC.

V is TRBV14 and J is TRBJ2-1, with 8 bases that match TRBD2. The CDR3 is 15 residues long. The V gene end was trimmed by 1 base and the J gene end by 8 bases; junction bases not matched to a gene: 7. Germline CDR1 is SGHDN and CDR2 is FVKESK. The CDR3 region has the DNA TGTGCCAGCAGCCAAGCGGGAGGGCCTAGATATGAGCAGTTCTTC. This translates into CASSQAGGPRYEQFF.

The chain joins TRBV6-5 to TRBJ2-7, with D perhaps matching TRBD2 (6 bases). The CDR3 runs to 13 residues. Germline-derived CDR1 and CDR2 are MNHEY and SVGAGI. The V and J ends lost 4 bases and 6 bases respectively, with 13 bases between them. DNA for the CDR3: TGTGCCAGCAGTTCACAACTAGCTGCCGAGCAGTACTTC. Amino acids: CASSSQLAAEQYF.

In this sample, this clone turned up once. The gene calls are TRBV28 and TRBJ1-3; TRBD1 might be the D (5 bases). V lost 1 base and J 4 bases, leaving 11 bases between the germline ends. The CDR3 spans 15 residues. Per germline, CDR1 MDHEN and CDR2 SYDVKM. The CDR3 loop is CASSLLGGAGNTIYF. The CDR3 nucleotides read TGTGCCAGCAGTTTATTGGGAGGGGCCGGAAACACCATATATTTT.